These 16 T cell receptor beta chains share one sample of origin, sequenced in a study of OX40 agonist ivuxolimab in advanced cancers. Produced via immunoSEQ multiplex PCR; TCRdb's table is partial and in-frame only. The sample has some 78,000 clones; roughly nine tenths are singletons. The sequencing used CD4+ or CD8+ T cells sorted from blood, collected in a trial of the OX40 agonist ivuxolimab. The receptor source for this set is an adult with an advanced solid tumor such as melanoma, head and neck, liver or kidney cancer.

The rearrangement links TRBV7-6 to TRBJ2-7, with D perhaps given as TRBD1 or TRBD2 (5 bases each). V gave up 0 bases and J gave up 7 bases, with 16 bases separating them. Germline loops: CDR1 SGHVS, CDR2 FNYEAQ. This CDR3 is 15 amino acids long. CDR3 residues: CASSLAGEPPGEQYF. CDR3 coding DNA: TGTGCCAGCAGCTTAGCGGGGGAGCCCCCGGGGGAGCAGTACTTC.

The chain employs TRBV19 and TRBJ2-5; 14 bases fit TRBD2. CDR3 length equals 20 residues. CDR1 is LNHDA, CDR2 SQIVND, per germline (reference sequence). Trimming at V came to 5 bases and at J to 5 bases, leaving 19 bases not matched to a gene. The CDR3 DNA reads as TGTGCCAGTAGTCCAACCCCGCCCGGGACTAGCGGGGGCGGGAGGGAGACCCAGTACTTC. Amino acid sequence: CASSPTPPGTSGGGRETQYF.

The V gene is TRBV19, the J gene TRBJ1-4, with a tentative D call TRBD1 (5 bases). Germline V gene sequence: CDR1 LNHDA, CDR2 SQIVND (reference sequence). This CDR3 has 16 amino acids. V lost 6 bases and J lost 0, with 14 bases in between. CDR3 DNA: TGTGCCAGTAGAAAGACAGCCTCCGCAACTAATGAAAAACTGTTTTTT. This sequence encodes CASRKTASATNEKLFF.

The V gene is TRBV29-1, the J gene TRBJ2-4, with 12 bases fitting TRBD2. The CDR3 is made up of 15 amino acids. J lost 3 bases, V lost 7 bases, and 7 bases had no gene match. The V gene's germline CDR1 is SQVTM and CDR2 ANQGSEA. CDR3 in amino acids: CSARTSGTGKNIQYF. The CDR3 coding sequence is TGCAGCGCCAGGACTAGCGGGACAGGCAAAAACATTCAGTACTTC.

This sequence joins TRBV29-1 and TRBJ2-1; the D gene is possibly TRBD1 (6 bases). Germline CDR1 SQVTM, CDR2 ANQGSEA. Trimming shortened V by 5 bases and J by 3 bases, and 11 bases separated the two germline ends. The CDR3 runs to 13 residues. The CDR3 sequence is CSVSRDIYNEQFF. DNA of the CDR3: TGCAGCGTTTCTCGGGACATCTACAATGAGCAGTTCTTC.

This chain joins TRBV5-1 and TRBJ2-3; unclear D gene. Germline V CDR1 and CDR2: SGHRS, YFSETQ. Trimming took 7 bases from V and 1 from J, leaving 7 bases between them. CDR3 length: 12 residues. CDR3 loop: CASGHGTDTQYF. CDR3 DNA sequence: TGCGCCAGCGGGCACGGCACAGATACGCAGTATTTT.

Notes on this clone: Compared with germline, one end of the junction differs, possibly owing to a read error. J is TRBJ1-3 and V is TRBV30; TRBD1 matches 8 bases. Germline loops: CDR1 GTSNPN, CDR2 SVGIG (reference sequence). The CDR3 contains 14 residues. The CDR3 DNA reads as TGTGCGTGGACAGGGATAGTCTCTGGAAACACCATATATTTT. Protein: CAWTGIVSGNTIYF.

The chain employs TRBV5-1 and TRBJ2-6; a possible D gene is TRBD1 (6 bases). The CDR3 consists of 19 residues. Germline lookup yields CDR1 SGHRS and CDR2 YFSETQ. The V end lost 3 bases, the J end lost 0 bases, and 19 bases lay between the germline ends. The DNA of the CDR3 is TGCGCCAGCAGCTCTGATCCACAGGGAATTACCTCTGGGGCCAACGTCCTGACTTTC. Its translation is CASSSDPQGITSGANVLTF.

The V gene is TRBV27, the J gene TRBJ1-2; D remains ambiguous. The CDR3 is 18 residues long. CDR1 and CDR2 (germline): MNHEY, SMNVEV (reference sequence). Trimming shortened V by 9 bases and J by 4 bases, and 30 bases separated the two germline ends. The CDR3 DNA sequence: TGTGCCAGTTATTCCCTGAGGCAGAGGCCCCCCTATGGCTATGGCTACACCTTC. Translating it yields CASYSLRQRPPYGYGYTF.

The V and J genes are TRBV5-8 and TRBJ1-2, with 7 bases identical to TRBD1. V lost 3 bases, J lost 14 bases, and 7 bases stayed unmatched. Germline-derived CDR1 and CDR2 are SGHTS and YDEGEE. This CDR3 spans 11 amino acids. CDR3 in amino acids: CASSWDRPQTF. CDR3 bases: TGTGCCAGCAGCTGGGACAGACCTCAAACCTTC.

This clone occurred a few times. The chain recombines TRBV7-9 with TRBJ1-2; D gene unclear. V dropped 5 bases and J dropped 7 bases, with 17 bases sitting between them. Looked up from germline, CDR1 is SEHNR and CDR2 is FQNEAQ (reference sequence). The CDR3 sequence is 14 residues long. CDR3 DNA: TGTGCCAGCAGCCATCCGAGCGGAGCCCCTGGCTACACCTTC. Translated, it gives CASSHPSGAPGYTF.

The chain couples TRBV29-1 to TRBJ1-1; D possibly corresponds to TRBD1 (6 bases). The CDR3 runs to 14 residues. The ends were cut back, 4 bases at V and 1 base at J, with 13 bases in the middle. The V gene's germline CDR1 is SQVTM and CDR2 ANQGSEA. CDR3 loop: CSVAARGGNTEAFF. CDR3 nucleotide sequence: TGCAGCGTTGCGGCCCGAGGGGGGAACACTGAAGCTTTCTTT. The full variable domain, completed using reference TRBV29-1 and TRBJ1-1, is SAVISQKPSRDICQRGTSLTIQCQVDSQVTMMFWYRQQPGQSLTLIATANQGSEATYESGFVIDKFPISRPNLTFSTLTVSNMSPEDSSIYLCSVAARGGNTEAFFGQGTRLTVV.

The gene calls are TRBV19 and TRBJ1-2; 10 bases fit TRBD1. The trim removed 3 bases at V and 7 bases at J, leaving 5 bases unmatched. The CDR3 consists of 14 residues. CDR1 LNHDA and CDR2 SQIVND come from the germline V gene (reference sequence). CDR3 in amino acids: CASSILGQGSGYTF. The CDR3, as DNA: TGTGCCAGTAGTATTTTGGGACAGGGGTCTGGCTACACCTTC.

The DNA for the CDR3 is TGCGCCAGCAGCCAAGATGGCGACAGGGGAGCTGGAAACACCATATATTTT. Amino acids: CASSQDGDRGAGNTIYF. The chain combines TRBV4-1 with TRBJ1-3, with 8 bases identical to TRBD1. Germline CDR1 MGHRA, CDR2 YSYEKL. The CDR3 has 17 amino acids. The V gene end was trimmed by 0 bases and the J gene end by 2 bases; junction bases not matched to a gene: 6.

Comments on this clone: The same CDR3 arises from other DNA sequences in this sample as well. The rearrangement uses TRBV18 and TRBJ1-5; no definite D call. The CDR3 covers 13 residues. Germline V CDR1 and CDR2: KGHSH, LQKENI. V lost 3 bases to trimming and J lost 7 bases, with 10 bases between them. CDR3 coding DNA: TGTGCCAGCTCACCCGCGCCTAGGCAGCCCCAGCATTTT. This gives the protein CASSPAPRQPQHF.

The table lists this clone with a count of one. The chain joins TRBV7-2 to TRBJ1-3; D possibly corresponds to TRBD1 (5 bases). CDR1 is SGHTA and CDR2 is FQGNSA in the germline V gene. The CDR3 has 17 amino acids. V was pared by 1 base and J by 4 bases, with 17 bases between. CDR3 coding DNA: TGTGCCAGCAGCTTAGTTGGGGCGGTCGGGTCGGGAAACACCATATATTTT. It encodes CASSLVGAVGSGNTIYF. The variable domain in full, with the rest retrieved from reference TRBV7-2 and TRBJ1-3, is GAGVSQSPSNKVTEKGKDVELRCDPISGHTALYWYRQSLGQGLEFLIYFQGNSAPDKSGLPSDRFSAERTGGSVSTLTIQRTQQEDSAVYLCASSLVGAVGSGNTIYFGEGSWLTVV.